The 3 T cell receptor beta chains in this list originate from one sample, sequenced in a study of siplizumab effects on memory and regulatory T cells. The authors kept the mixed lymphocyte reaction cells in coculture at 37°C for over five days. Here immunoSEQ multiplex PCR was the method, and the copy in TCRdb shows in-frame clones only, minus some. Found here are 5,000 to 7,500 clones, approximately 34% of them singletons; the top ten hold 16%. These TCRs' antigens remain unknown. Sequencing was performed on CFSE-low (dividing) CD8+ T cells sorted from an allogeneic mixed lymphocyte reaction. These receptors all come from a human donor in good health; the cells came from an allogeneic mixed lymphocyte reaction.

The chain employs TRBV6-1 and TRBJ1-2; the D gene is possibly TRBD1 (5 bases). CDR3 length: 11 amino acids. The germline V gene encodes CDR1 MNHNS and CDR2 SASEGT. The V and J ends lost 7 bases and 6 bases respectively, with 9 bases between them. The CDR3 reads CASTRGDGYTF. CDR3 bases: TGTGCCAGCACGCGGGGCGATGGCTACACCTTC.

The gene calls are TRBV7-8 and TRBJ2-7, with a possible D match to TRBD2 (5 bases). The CDR3 is made up of 14 amino acids. V lost 1 base to trimming and J lost 3 bases, with 10 bases between them. The germline V gene has CDR1 SGHVS and CDR2 FQNEAQ. The CDR3 DNA reads TGTGCCAGCAGCTTAGGAGGCCGGGGCTACGAGCAGTACTTC. This encodes CASSLGGRGYEQYF. Full variable domain (outside the CDR3, taken from reference TRBV7-8 and TRBJ2-7): GAGVSQSPRYKVAKRGQDVALRCDPISGHVSLFWYQQALGQGPEFLTYFQNEAQLDKSGLPSDRFFAERPEGSVSTLKIQRTQQEDSAVYLCASSLGGRGYEQYFGPGTRLTVT.

This clone qualifies as medium-sized (0.01 to 0.1%). V gene TRBV11-2 combines with J gene TRBJ1-3; no clear D. The ends were cut back, 1 base at V and 7 bases at J, with 14 bases in the middle. This CDR3 region has 15 residues. Looked up from germline, CDR1 is SGHAT and CDR2 is FQNNGV. The CDR3 here is CASSLVGIPPNTIYF. CDR3 DNA: TGTGCCAGCAGCTTAGTTGGAATCCCTCCGAACACCATATATTTT.